The entry below gives a single TCR beta chain sequence along with its context. Antigen specificity is unknown. These data originate in a study of cytomegalovirus exposure and HLA in healthy donors. Study-wide results and limits: There were three CMV-associated chains whose specificity for CMV antigens was confirmed in vitro. In the 95 to 150 validation repertoires, a later analysis found that first-cohort TCR clusters tended to co-occur. Most TCR sequences were seen very rarely across donors, but some public TCRs occurred in many. The listing of fewer than 200 TCR beta chains classed them as cytomegalovirus-associated.

Assay: immunoSEQ multiplex PCR; the TCRdb copy retains only in-frame clones and omits some. The data contain 150,000 to 200,000 clones, more than 75% of them singletons. From germline, CDR1 is LNHNV and CDR2 YYDKDF (reference sequence). There are 18 residues in the CDR3. Trimming shortened V by 3 bases and J by 3 bases, and 24 bases separated the two germline ends. The genes are TRBV15 and TRBJ2-7; D perhaps matches TRBD2 (6 bases). The sequenced material came from PBMCs. This TCR derives from a young man in good health and CMV-seropositive. The CDR3 is CATSREGAGAQTNYEQYF. The CDR3 DNA sequence: TGTGCCACCAGCAGGGAGGGAGCGGGTGCGCAGACGAACTACGAGCAGTACTTC.